This T cell receptor (beta chain) was found in a study of PD-1 blockade in mismatch repair-deficient tumors. Every patient had mismatch repair deficiency by PCR or immunohistochemistry. The TCR-sequenced patients were a few responders to pembrolizumab. Germline assignment: CDR1 MDHEN and CDR2 SYDVKM. V shed 5 bases and J shed 4 bases, with 20 bases lying between them. CDR3 size: 16 residues. The assay was immunoSEQ multiplex PCR, and TCRdb's table has in-frame clones only and misses some. The table lists about 15,000 clones, 84% of them singletons. This clone showed up just a few times. The sequences come from PBMCs, collected before pembrolizumab treatment. The source of this sequence is an adult with mismatch repair-deficient cancer. The chain recombines TRBV28 with TRBJ1-2, with a tentative D call TRBD1 (6 bases). CDR3 DNA: TGTGCCAGCAGTGAGCTCTCCGACAGGCAGCCCTATGGCTACACCTTC. Translated, it gives CASSELSDRQPYGYTF.